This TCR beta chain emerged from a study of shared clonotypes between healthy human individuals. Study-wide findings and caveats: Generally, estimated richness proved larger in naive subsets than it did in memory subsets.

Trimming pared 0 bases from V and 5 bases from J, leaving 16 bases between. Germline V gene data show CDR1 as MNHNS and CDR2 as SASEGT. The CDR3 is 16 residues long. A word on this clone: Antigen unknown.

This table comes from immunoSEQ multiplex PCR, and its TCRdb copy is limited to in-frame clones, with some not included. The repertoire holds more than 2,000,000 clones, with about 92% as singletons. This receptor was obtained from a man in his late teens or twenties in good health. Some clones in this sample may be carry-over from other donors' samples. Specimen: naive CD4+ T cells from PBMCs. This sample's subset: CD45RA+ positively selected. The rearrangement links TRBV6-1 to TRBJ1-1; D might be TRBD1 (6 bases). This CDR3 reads CASSEALGGRVTEAFF. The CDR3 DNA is TGTGCCAGCAGTGAAGCGCTCGGGGGGCGAGTAACTGAAGCTTTCTTT.